The clone carrying this TCR beta chain showed up just a few times. Its specificity is unknown. Germline values: CDR1 SGHTA, CDR2 FQGNSA. Trimming stripped 1 base from V and 8 bases from J, with 9 bases between. CDR3 length equals 13 residues. The data were obtained in a study of human T cells and chemical hapten exposure. Study overall: Alopecia areata, totalis or universalis affected patients who were mostly female.

Described time point: patch test 3, about 24 weeks after DPC sensitization. The treatment: therapeutic diphenylcyclopropenone sensitization with weekly scalp DPC. Total RNA was extracted from unfractionated whole blood. General study findings and limits: Donors had alopecia, so their immune response may differ from healthy people's.

The study's library attached unique molecular identifiers to single cDNA molecules. TCRdb redid the calling of the RACE reads with MiXCR, one entry per CDR3 protein. The sample yields 120,000 or so distinct CDR3 sequences, about 10% seen once. The sequences come from whole blood, collected in connection with sensitization to the hapten diphenylcyclopropenone (DPC). This TCR was sampled from a woman in her forties or fifties with alopecia areata. Some clones in this sample may be carry-over from other donors' samples. The chain links TRBV7-2 to TRBJ1-5, with D maybe TRBD1 (5 bases). CDR3 in amino acids: CASSLDVGEPQHF. The CDR3 nucleotides are TGTGCCAGCAGCTTAGATGTAGGGGAGCCCCAGCATTTT.